This TCR beta chain was sequenced during a study of T cells in Graves' hyperthyroidism and ophthalmopathy. Stable disease denoted Graves' hyperthyroidism without ophthalmopathy progression within 18 months. Comment on this clonotype: Its specificity is unknown.

Authors of the study amplified TCR beta CDR3 regions from RNA transcripts. HTBI primers were employed in a first-round RT-PCR of the TCR CDR3. TCRdb passed the multiplex PCR reads through MiXCR, listing each CDR3 protein once. In the table there are around 400,000 distinct CDR3 sequences, 13% of which are singletons. Study-level findings and limits: The model made its ophthalmopathy prediction, and onset followed a median about 6.8 months later.

The CDR3 spans 14 residues. The V and J ends lost 0 bases and 4 bases respectively, with 9 bases between them. CDR1 and CDR2 from the germline V gene are LGHDT and YNNKEL (reference sequence). J is TRBJ2-5 and V is TRBV3-1; D unresolved. This receptor was taken from a woman aged 18 to 35 with Graves' hyperthyroidism. The material sequenced was blood. The DNA of the CDR3 is TGTGCCAGCAGCCAAGACGGGTCACGAGAGACCCAGTACTTC. It codes for CASSQDGSRETQYF.